Listed here are 12 T cell receptor beta chains from one sample, sequenced in a study. TCRdb reprocessed the 5' RACE reads via MiXCR and lists one record per CDR3 protein. The data show around 50,000 distinct CDR3 sequences, 25% to 30% seen once. Sequencing was done on a sample of tumor-infiltrating memory CD4+ T cells sorted from the breast tumor. Subset specified: memory CD4+ T cells, CD4+CD45RO+CD25-. The receptors here all came from a female donor with breast cancer.

The gene calls are TRBV5-1 and TRBJ2-3; D unclear. Trimming took 7 bases from V and 7 from J, leaving 10 bases between them. The germline CDR1 and CDR2 sequences are SGHRS and YFSETQ. The CDR3 runs 11 residues. The CDR3 coding sequence is TGCGCCAGCGACGACTCCTATACGCAGTATTTT. Its protein is CASDDSYTQYF.

Worth noting for this clonotype: Given the absence of the conserved phenylalanine or tryptophan at the CDR3 end, a read error is likely. The V gene is TRBV11-1, the J gene TRBJ1-1; the D gene is possibly TRBD1 (6 bases). The CDR3 contains 15 residues. Germline-derived CDR1 and CDR2 are SGHAT and FQDESV (reference sequence). The V end lost 1 base, the J end lost 1 base, and 10 bases lay between the germline ends. CDR3 in amino acids: CASSLGDRSNTEAFS. In nucleotides, the CDR3 is TGTGCCAGCAGCTTAGGAGACAGGTCGAACACTGAAGCTTTCTCT.

In its sample, this clonotype was seen a few times. V usage is TRBV12-3 or TRBV12-4 and J usage is TRBJ2-5; possible D gene TRBD1, 6 bases. This CDR3 spans 16 amino acids. V lost 2 bases and J 5 bases, leaving 18 bases between the germline ends. The CDR3: CASSLWSGNRVETQYF. CDR3 coding DNA: TGTGCCAGCAGTTTATGGTCAGGAAACAGGGTGGAGACCCAGTACTTC.

This rearrangement joins TRBV6-2 or TRBV6-3 to TRBJ1-5; possible D gene TRBD1, 6 bases. There are 17 residues in the CDR3. CDR1 MNHEY and CDR2 SVGEGT come from the germline V gene. Deletions cut 0 bases from V and 6 bases from J, with 18 bases between. CDR3 bases: TGTGCCAGCAGTTACTCGCGTGGGGGGGCTTGGGGTCAGCCCCAGCATTTT. Its protein is CASSYSRGGAWGQPQHF.

V gene TRBV20-1 combines with J gene TRBJ2-5; tentatively, D is TRBD1 or TRBD2 (5 bases each). V dropped 3 bases and J dropped 5 bases, with 13 bases sitting between them. Germline values: CDR1 DFQATT, CDR2 SNEGSKA (reference sequence). CDR3 size: 13 residues. CDR3 sequence reads: CSASGPWGETQYF. The DNA for the CDR3 is TGCAGTGCTAGCGGGCCCTGGGGGGAGACCCAGTACTTC.

This clonotype was picked up a small number of times. In DNA form, the CDR3 reads TGTGCCAGCAGTTCATCCGTGGGGAGCAATCAGCCCCAGCATTTT. Its protein is CASSSSVGSNQPQHF. The gene calls are TRBV27 and TRBJ1-5; D is ambiguous. V lost 4 bases to trimming and J lost 1 base, with 11 bases between them. Germline-derived CDR1 and CDR2 are MNHEY and SMNVEV (reference sequence). The CDR3 extends over 15 amino acids.

The rearrangement uses TRBV5-5 and TRBJ1-3, with D unresolved. Trimming cost V 6 bases and J 4 bases, with 14 bases left between them. The CDR3 is made up of 14 amino acids. CDR1 and CDR2 from the germline V gene are SGHKS and YYEKEE (reference sequence). The CDR3 DNA follows: TGTGCCAGCATTCCCCAGGCAGCAGGAAACACCATATATTTT. Translating gives CASIPQAAGNTIYF.

As for this clonotype: A junction boundary mismatches the germline segment, possibly from a read error. The chain is built from TRBV11-2 and TRBJ1-1; D might be TRBD1 (6 bases). The CDR3 loop spans 15 amino acids. Germline V gene data show CDR1 as SGHAT and CDR2 as FQNNGV. The CDR3 DNA sequence: TGTGCCAGCAGCTTATTTCCGCCAGACAGGTCTGAGGCTTTCTTT. Translation: CASSLFPPDRSEAFF.

The V call is TRBV9, the J call TRBJ1-1; D gene uncertain. The V gene lost 1 base and the J gene lost 7 bases, with 8 bases spanning the gap. The CDR3 totals 12 residues. Germline V CDR1 and CDR2: SGDLS, YYNGEE. The CDR3 bases are TGTGCCAGCAGCGTAAGGTCCTGTGAAGCTTTCTTT. This encodes CASSVRSCEAFF.

V and J are TRBV5-1 and TRBJ1-5; D is unclear. The CDR3 is 13 amino acids. Germline V CDR1 and CDR2: SGHRS, YFSETQ. V shed 5 bases and J shed 1 base, with 7 bases lying between them. CDR3 residues: CASRCRSNQPQHF. The CDR3, as DNA: TGCGCCAGCAGGTGTAGGAGCAATCAGCCCCAGCATTTT.

This clonotype has just a few counts. The rearrangement links TRBV5-1 to TRBJ2-5, with a tentative D call TRBD1 (6 bases). The germline gives CDR1 SGHRS, CDR2 YFSETQ. The CDR3 consists of 14 residues. Trimming shortened V by 2 bases and J by 2 bases, and 10 bases separated the two germline ends. The CDR3: CASSFPGTQETQYF. The DNA for the CDR3 is TGCGCCAGCAGCTTTCCAGGGACACAAGAGACCCAGTACTTC.

In its sample, this clonotype was seen a few times. The V call is TRBV5-1, the J call TRBJ2-7, with TRBD2 matching over 11 bases. CDR1 and CDR2 from the germline V gene are SGHRS and YFSETQ. The length of the CDR3 is 19 residues. Trimming at V came to 4 bases and at J to 6 bases, leaving 21 bases not matched to a gene. The CDR3 protein is CASSPVTSGSLLEVSEQYF. CDR3 coding DNA: TGCGCCAGCAGCCCAGTAACTAGCGGGAGCCTGTTGGAGGTTTCCGAGCAGTACTTC.